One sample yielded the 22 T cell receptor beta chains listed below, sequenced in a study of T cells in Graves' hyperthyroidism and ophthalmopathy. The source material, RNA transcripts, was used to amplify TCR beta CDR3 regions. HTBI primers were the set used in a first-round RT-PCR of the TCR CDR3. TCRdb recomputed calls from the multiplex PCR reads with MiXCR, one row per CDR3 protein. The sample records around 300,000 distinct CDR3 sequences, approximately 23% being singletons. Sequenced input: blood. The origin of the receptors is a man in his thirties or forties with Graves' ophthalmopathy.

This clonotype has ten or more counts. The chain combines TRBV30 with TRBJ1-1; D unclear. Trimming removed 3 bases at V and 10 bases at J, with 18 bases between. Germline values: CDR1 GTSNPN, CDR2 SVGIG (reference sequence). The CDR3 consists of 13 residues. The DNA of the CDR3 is TGTGCCTGGAGCCCTCAGTCCGGGTTACGAGCTTTCTTT. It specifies CAWSPQSGLRAFF.

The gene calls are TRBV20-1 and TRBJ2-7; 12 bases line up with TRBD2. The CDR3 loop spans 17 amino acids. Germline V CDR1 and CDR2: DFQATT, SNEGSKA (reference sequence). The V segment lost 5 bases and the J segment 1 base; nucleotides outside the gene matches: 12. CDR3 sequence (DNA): TGCAGTGCTTCCGGACTAGCGGGAATAGGGAAGTCCTACGAGCAGTACTTC. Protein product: CSASGLAGIGKSYEQYF.

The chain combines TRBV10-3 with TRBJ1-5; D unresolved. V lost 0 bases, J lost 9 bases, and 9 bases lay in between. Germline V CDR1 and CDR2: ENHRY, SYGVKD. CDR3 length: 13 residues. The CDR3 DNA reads TGTGCCATCAGTGAGTCGTGGGTTGGGCCCCAGCATTTT. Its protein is CAISESWVGPQHF.

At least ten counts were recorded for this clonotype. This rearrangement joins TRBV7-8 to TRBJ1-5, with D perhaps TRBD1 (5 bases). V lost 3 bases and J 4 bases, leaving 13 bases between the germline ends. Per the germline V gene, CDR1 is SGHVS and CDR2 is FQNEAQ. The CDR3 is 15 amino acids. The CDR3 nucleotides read TGTGCCAGCAGCTTTGGTGTGGGGCGTAATCAGCCCCAGCATTTT. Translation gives CASSFGVGRNQPQHF.

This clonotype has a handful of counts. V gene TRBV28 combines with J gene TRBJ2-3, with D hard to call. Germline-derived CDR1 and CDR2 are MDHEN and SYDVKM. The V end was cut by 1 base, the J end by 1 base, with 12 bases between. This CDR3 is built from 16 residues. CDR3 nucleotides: TGTGCCAGCAGTTTATCAGGTGGCACGGGCACAGATACGCAGTATTTT. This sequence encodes CASSLSGGTGTDTQYF.

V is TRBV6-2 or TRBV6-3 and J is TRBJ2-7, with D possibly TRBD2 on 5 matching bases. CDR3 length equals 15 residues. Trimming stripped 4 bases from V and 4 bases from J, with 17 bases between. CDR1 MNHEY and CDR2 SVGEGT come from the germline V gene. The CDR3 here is CASSLGAGTLYEQYF. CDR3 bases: TGTGCCAGCAGTTTGGGAGCAGGAACACTTTACGAGCAGTACTTC.

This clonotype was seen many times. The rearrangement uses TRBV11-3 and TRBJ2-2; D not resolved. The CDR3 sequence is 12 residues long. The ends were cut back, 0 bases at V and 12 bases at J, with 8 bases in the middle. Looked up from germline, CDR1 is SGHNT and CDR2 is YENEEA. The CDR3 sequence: CASSLDLGKLFF. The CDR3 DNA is TGTGCCAGCAGCTTAGATTTGGGAAAGCTGTTTTTT.

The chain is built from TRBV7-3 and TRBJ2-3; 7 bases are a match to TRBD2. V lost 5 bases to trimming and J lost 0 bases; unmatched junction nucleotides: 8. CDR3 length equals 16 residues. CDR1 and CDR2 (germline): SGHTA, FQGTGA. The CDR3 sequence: CASSKARSGSTDTQYF. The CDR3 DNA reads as TGTGCCAGCAGCAAAGCACGTAGCGGGAGCACAGATACGCAGTATTTT.

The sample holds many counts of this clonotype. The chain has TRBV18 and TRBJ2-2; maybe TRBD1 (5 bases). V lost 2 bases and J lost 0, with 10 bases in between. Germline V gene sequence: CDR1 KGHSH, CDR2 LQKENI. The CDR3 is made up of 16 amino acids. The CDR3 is CASSPGQGANTGELFF. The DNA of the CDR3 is TGTGCCAGCTCACCAGGTCAGGGTGCGAACACCGGGGAGCTGTTTTTT.

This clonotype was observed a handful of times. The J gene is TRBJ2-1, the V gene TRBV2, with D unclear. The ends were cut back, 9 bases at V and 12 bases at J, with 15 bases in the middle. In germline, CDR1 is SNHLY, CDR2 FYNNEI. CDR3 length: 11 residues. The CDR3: CASRSSWVQFF. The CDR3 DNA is TGTGCCAGTAGGTCCTCTTGGGTGCAGTTCTTC.

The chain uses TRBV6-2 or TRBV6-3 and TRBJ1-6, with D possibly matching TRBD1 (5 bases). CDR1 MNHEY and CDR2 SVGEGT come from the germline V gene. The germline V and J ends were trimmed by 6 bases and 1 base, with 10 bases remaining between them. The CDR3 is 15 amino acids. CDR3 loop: CASRWGTSYNSPLHF. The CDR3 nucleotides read TGTGCCAGCAGATGGGGCACGTCCTATAATTCACCCCTCCACTTT.

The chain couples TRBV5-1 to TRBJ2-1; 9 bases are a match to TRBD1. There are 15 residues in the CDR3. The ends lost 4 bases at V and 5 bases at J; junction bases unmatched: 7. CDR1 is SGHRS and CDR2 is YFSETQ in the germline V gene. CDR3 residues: CASSPGQGYHNEQFF. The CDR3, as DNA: TGCGCCAGCAGCCCCGGACAGGGGTACCACAATGAGCAGTTCTTC. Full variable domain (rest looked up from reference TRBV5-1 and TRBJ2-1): KAGVTQTPRYLIKTRGQQVTLSCSPISGHRSVSWYQQTPGQGLQFLFEYFSETQRNKGNFPGRFSGRQFSNSRSEMNVSTLELGDSALYLCASSPGQGYHNEQFFGPGTRLTVL.

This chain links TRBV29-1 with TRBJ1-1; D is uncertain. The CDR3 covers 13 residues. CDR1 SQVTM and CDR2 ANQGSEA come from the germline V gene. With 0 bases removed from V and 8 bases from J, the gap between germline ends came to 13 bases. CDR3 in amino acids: CSVEDLRGQEAFF. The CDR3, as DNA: TGCAGCGTTGAAGATCTTCGAGGGCAAGAAGCTTTCTTT. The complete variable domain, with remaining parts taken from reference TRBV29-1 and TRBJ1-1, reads SAVISQKPSRDICQRGTSLTIQCQVDSQVTMMFWYRQQPGQSLTLIATANQGSEATYESGFVIDKFPISRPNLTFSTLTVSNMSPEDSSIYLCSVEDLRGQEAFFGQGTRLTVV.

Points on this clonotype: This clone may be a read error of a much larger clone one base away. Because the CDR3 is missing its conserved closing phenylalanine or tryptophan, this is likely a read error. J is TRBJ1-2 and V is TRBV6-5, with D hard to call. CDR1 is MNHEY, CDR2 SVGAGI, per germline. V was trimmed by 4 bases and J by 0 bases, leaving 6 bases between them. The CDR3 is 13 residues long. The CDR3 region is CASSSVTNYGYTL. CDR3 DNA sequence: TGTGCCAGCAGTTCTGTCACTAACTATGGCTACACCCTC.

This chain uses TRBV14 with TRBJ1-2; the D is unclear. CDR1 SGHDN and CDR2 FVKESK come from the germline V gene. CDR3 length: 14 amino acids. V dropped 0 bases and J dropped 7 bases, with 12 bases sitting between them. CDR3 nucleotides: TGTGCCAGCAGCCAAGATTCCCGGGGATTTGGCTACACCTTC. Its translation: CASSQDSRGFGYTF.

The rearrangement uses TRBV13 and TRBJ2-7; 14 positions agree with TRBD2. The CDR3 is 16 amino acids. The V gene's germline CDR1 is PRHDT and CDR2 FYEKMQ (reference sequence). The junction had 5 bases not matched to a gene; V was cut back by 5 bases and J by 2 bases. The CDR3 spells CASSRLAGGETYEQYF. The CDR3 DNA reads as TGTGCCAGCAGCCGACTAGCGGGAGGGGAAACCTACGAGCAGTACTTC.

CDR3 region: CASSYSENSYEQYF. The CDR3 DNA reads TGTGCCAGCAGCTACAGCGAAAACTCCTACGAGCAGTACTTC. V gene TRBV6-4 combines with J gene TRBJ2-7; D unresolved. V lost 6 bases and J lost 0, with 12 bases in between. Per germline, CDR1 MRHNA and CDR2 SNTAGT. The CDR3 extends over 14 amino acids.

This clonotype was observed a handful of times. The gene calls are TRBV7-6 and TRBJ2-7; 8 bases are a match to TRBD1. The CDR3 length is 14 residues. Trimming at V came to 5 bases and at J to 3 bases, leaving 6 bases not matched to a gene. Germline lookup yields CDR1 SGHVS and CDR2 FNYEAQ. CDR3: CASSAQGVNYEQYF. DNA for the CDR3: TGTGCCAGCAGCGCACAGGGGGTCAACTACGAGCAGTACTTC.

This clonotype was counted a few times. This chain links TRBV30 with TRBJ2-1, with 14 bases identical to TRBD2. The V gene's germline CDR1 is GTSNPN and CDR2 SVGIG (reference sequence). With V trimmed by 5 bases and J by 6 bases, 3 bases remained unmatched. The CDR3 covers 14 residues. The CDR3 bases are TGTGCCTGGCGGGGACTAGCGGGAGTCAATGAGCAGTTCTTC. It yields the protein CAWRGLAGVNEQFF. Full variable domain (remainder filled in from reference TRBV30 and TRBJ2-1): SQTIHQWPATLVQPVGSPLSLECTVEGTSNPNLYWYRQAAGRGLQLLFYSVGIGQISSEVPQNLSASRPQDRQFILSSKKLLLSDSGFYLCAWRGLAGVNEQFFGPGTRLTVL.

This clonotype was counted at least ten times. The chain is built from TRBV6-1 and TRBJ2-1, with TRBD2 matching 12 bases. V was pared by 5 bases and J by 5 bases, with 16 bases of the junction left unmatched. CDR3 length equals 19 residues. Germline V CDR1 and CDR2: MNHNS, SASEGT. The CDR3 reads CASSYQNPGTSGQHNEQFF. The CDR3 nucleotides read TGTGCCAGCAGTTACCAAAACCCCGGGACTAGCGGGCAACACAATGAGCAGTTCTTC.

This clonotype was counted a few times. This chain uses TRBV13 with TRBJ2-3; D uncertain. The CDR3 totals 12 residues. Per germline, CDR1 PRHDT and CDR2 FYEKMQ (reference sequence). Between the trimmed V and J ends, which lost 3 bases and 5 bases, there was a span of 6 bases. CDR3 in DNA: TGTGCCAGCAGCTTCCGTGGAGATACGCAGTATTTT. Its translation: CASSFRGDTQYF.

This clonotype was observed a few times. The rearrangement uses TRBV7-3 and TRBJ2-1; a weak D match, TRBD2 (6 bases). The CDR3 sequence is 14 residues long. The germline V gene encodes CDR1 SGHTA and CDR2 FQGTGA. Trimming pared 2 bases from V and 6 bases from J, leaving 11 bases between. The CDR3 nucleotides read TGTGCCAGCAGCTTAGATTCCGGGGGCAATGAGCAGTTCTTC. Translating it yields CASSLDSGGNEQFF.